This T cell receptor (beta chain) was documented in a study of control samples from healthy donors and cancer patients. This table comes from immunoSEQ multiplex PCR, and its TCRdb copy is limited to in-frame clones, with some not included. The sample carries 90,000 or so clones, less than 90% recorded once. The CDR3 has 16 amino acids. Germline CDR1 is MDHEN and CDR2 is SYDVKM. V lost 6 bases and J lost 0, with 15 bases in between. Sequenced input: PBMCs. The TCR comes from a woman between 45 and 65 years old with colorectal cancer. The chain recombines TRBV28 with TRBJ1-3; D gene unclear. Here the CDR3 reads CASSPRWQSSGNTIYF. CDR3 DNA sequence: TGTGCCAGCAGCCCTAGGTGGCAGAGCTCTGGAAACACCATATATTTT.